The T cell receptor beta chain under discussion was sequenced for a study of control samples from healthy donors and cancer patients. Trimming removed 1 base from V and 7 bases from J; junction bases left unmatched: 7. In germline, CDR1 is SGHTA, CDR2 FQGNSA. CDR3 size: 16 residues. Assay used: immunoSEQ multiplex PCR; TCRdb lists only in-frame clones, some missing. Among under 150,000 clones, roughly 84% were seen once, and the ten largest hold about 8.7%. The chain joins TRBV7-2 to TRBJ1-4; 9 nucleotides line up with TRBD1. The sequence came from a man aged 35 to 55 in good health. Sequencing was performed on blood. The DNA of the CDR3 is TGTGCCAGCAGCTTAGAGCCCGGGACAGGGACTGAAAAACTGTTTTTT. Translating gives CASSLEPGTGTEKLFF.